This T cell receptor (beta chain) emerged from a study of tumor-infiltrating lymphocytes in primary liver carcinoma. Study-level background: Enrolled patients were male and female, aged 30 to 69 years.

TCR beta cDNA was reverse-transcribed from about 0.45 ug of total RNA. The reaction used a constant-region primer and ProtoScript II reverse transcriptase. Investigators got TCR beta libraries out of three nested multiplex PCR rounds, done with slightly modified ARM-PCR. In the first two PCR rounds, TRBV1-TRBV30 forward primers were paired with a C-beta reverse primer, and each round lasted approximately 9 cycles. TCRdb itself ran the multiplex PCR reads through MiXCR, one entry per CDR3 protein. The sample lists approximately 20,000 distinct CDR3 sequences; over 60% were seen once. From unsorted bulk tissue weighing roughly 18-31 mg, DNA and RNA were co-extracted. Surgical resection was used to treat these primary liver carcinoma patients. Only a few counts were recorded for this clonotype. Its antigen is not identified. Study findings and constraints: Tumor region pairs shared more overlap than did tumor-adjacent and tumor-blood pairs.

The CDR3 loop spans 14 amino acids. Germline lookup yields CDR1 MNHEY and CDR2 SVGEGT. The V segment lost 2 bases and the J segment 5 bases; nucleotides outside the gene matches: 5. The sequence was obtained from a woman in her 30s with primary liver carcinoma and hepatitis B virus infection. The sequenced sample consisted of liver tumor tissue from sampling region 1. Specified subset: tumor region T1, superior pole. The chain has TRBV6-2 or TRBV6-3 and TRBJ1-1, with 7 bases that match TRBD1. The CDR3 here is CASSYTNRGTEAFF. The CDR3 nucleotides are TGTGCCAGCAGTTACACGAACAGGGGAACTGAAGCTTTCTTT.